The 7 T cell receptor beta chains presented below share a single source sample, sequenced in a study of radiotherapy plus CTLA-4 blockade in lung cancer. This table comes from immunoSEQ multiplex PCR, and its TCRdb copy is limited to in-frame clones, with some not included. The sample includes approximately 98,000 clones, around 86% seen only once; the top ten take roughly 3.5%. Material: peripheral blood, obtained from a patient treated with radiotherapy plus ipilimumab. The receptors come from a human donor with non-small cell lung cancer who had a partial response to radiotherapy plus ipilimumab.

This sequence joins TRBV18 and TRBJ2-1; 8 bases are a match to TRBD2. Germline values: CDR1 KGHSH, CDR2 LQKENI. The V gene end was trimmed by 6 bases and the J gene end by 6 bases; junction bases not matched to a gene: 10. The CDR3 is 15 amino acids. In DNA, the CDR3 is TGTGCCAGCTCCCGCTCCCGGGAGGGTAGCAATGAGCAGTTCTTC. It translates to CASSRSREGSNEQFF.

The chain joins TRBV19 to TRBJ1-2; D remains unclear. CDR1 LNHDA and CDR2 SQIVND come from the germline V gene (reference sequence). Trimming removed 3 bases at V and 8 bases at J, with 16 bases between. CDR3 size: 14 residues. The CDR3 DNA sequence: TGTGCCAGTAGTATGATTAGCGGGGTCGGAGGCTACACCTTC. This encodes CASSMISGVGGYTF. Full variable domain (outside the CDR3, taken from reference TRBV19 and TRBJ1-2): DGGITQSPKYLFRKEGQNVTLSCEQNLNHDAMYWYRQDPGQGLRLIYYSQIVNDFQKGDIAEGYSVSREKKESFPLTVTSAQKNPTAFYLCASSMISGVGGYTFGSGTRLTVV.

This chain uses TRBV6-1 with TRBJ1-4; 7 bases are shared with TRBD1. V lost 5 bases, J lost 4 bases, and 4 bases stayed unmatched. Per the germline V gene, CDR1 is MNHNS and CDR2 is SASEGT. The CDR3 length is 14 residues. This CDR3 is CASSKGTVNEKLFF. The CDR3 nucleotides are TGTGCCAGCAGTAAAGGGACAGTTAATGAAAAACTGTTTTTT.

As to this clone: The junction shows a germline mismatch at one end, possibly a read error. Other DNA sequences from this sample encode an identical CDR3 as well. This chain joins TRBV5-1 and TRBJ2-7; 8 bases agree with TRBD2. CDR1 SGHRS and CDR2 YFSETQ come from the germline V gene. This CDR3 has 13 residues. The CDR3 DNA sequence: TGCGCCAGCGCAGCGGGAGAGCACTACGAGCAATACTTC. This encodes CASAAGEHYEQYF.

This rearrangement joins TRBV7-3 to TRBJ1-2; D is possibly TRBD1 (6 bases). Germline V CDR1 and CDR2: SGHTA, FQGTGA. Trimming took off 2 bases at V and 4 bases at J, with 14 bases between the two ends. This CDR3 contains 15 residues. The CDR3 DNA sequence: TGTGCCAGCAGCTTACAGGGGCCAGTGGTCTATGGCTACACCTTC. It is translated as CASSLQGPVVYGYTF.

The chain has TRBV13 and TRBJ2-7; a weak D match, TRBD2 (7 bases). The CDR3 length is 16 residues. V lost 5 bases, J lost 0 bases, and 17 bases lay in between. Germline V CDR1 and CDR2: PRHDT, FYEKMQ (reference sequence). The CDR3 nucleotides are TGTGCCAGCAGCCAAGGGGGGGGGACCCGCTCCTACGAGCAGTACTTC. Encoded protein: CASSQGGGTRSYEQYF. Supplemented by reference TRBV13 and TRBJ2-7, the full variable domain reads AAGVIQSPRHLIKEKRETATLKCYPIPRHDTVYWYQQGPGQDPQFLISFYEKMQSDKGSIPDRFSAQQFSDYHSELNMSSLELGDSALYFCASSQGGGTRSYEQYFGPGTRLTVT.

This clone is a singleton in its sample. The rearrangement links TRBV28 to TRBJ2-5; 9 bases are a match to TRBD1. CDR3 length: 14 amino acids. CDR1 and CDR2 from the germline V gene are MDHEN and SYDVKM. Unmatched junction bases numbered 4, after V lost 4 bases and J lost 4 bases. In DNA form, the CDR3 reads TGTGCCAGCAGTTCGGGACAGGGCGTAGAGACCCAGTACTTC. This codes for CASSSGQGVETQYF.